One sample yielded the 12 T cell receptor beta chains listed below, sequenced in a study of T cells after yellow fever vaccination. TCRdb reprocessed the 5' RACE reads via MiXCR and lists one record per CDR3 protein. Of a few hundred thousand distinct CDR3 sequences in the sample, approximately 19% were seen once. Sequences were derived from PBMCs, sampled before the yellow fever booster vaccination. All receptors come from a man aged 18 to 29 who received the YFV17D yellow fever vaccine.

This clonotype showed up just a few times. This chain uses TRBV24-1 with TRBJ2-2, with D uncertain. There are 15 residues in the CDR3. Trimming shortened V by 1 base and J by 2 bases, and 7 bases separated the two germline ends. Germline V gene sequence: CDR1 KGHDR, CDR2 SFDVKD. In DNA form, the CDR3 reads TGTGCCACCAGTGATTTCAAGAGTAACACCGGGGAGCTGTTTTTT. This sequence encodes CATSDFKSNTGELFF.

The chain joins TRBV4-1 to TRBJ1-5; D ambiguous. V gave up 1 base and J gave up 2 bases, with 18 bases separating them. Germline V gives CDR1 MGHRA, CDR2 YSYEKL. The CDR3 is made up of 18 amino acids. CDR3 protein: CASSQGPPDPRGNQPQHF. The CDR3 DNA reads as TGCGCCAGCAGCCAAGGCCCCCCAGACCCGAGGGGCAATCAGCCCCAGCATTTT.

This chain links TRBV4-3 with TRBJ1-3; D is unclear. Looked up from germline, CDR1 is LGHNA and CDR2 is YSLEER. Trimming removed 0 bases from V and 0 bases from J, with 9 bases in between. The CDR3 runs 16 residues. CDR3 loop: CASSQDIKVSGNTIYF. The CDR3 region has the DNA TGCGCCAGCAGCCAAGATATAAAGGTCTCTGGAAACACCATATATTTT.

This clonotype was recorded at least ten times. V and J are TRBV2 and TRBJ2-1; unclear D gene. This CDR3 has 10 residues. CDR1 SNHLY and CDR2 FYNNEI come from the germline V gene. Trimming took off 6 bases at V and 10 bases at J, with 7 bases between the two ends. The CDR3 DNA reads TGTGCCAGCAGATTTAGGGAGCAGTTCTTC. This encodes CASRFREQFF.

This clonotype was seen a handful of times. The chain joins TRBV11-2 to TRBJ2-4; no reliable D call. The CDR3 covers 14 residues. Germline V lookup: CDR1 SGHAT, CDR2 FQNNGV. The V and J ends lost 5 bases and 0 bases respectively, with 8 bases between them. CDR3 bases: TGTGCCAGCAGCGCTCAGCTAGCCAAAAACATTCAGTACTTC. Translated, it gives CASSAQLAKNIQYF.

In DNA form, the CDR3 reads TGTGCCAGCAGCGACAACCCCTGGACAGGGAGGACTGAAGCTTTCTTT. It codes for CASSDNPWTGRTEAFF. The chain couples TRBV9 to TRBJ1-1, with 8 bases lining up with TRBD1. V shed 3 bases and J 5 bases; nucleotides not matched to a gene: 12. From germline, CDR1 is SGDLS and CDR2 YYNGEE. The CDR3 spans 16 residues.

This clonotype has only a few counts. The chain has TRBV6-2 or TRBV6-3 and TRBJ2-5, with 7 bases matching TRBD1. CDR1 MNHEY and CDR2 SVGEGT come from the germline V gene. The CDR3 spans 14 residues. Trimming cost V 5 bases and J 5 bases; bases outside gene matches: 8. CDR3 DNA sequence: TGTGCCAGCAGTATCTTGACAGGGTCGGAGACCCAGTACTTC. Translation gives CASSILTGSETQYF.

This CDR3 reads CSASDRSYEQYV. The CDR3 DNA sequence: TGCAGTGCTTCCGACAGATCCTACGAGCAGTACGTC. The rearrangement joins TRBV20-1 to TRBJ2-7, with TRBD1 as a possible D gene (5 bases). V was cut by 5 bases and J by 1 base, with 9 bases left in between. This CDR3 has 12 amino acids. Looked up from germline, CDR1 is DFQATT and CDR2 is SNEGSKA (reference sequence).

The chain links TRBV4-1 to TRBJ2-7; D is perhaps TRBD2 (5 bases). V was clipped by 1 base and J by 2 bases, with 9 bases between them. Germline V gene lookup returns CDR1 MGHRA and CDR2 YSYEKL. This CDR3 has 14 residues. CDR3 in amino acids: CASSQGGPPYEQYF. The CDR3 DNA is TGCGCCAGCAGCCAAGGCGGGCCTCCCTACGAGCAGTACTTC.

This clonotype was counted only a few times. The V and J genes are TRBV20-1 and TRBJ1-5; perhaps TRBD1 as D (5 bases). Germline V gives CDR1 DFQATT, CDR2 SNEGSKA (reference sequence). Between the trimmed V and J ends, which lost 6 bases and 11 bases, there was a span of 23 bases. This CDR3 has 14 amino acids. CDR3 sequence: CSAGTRGSIRAQHF. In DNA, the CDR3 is TGCAGTGCCGGGACCCGAGGCTCAATTCGGGCCCAGCATTTT.

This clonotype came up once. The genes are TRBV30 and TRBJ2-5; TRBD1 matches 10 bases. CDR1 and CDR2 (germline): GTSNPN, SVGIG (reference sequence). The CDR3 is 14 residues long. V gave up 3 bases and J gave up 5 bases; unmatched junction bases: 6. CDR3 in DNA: TGTGCCTGGAGGACGACAGGGGGCGTCGAGACCCAGTACTTC. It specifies CAWRTTGGVETQYF. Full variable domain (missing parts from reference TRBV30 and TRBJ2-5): SQTIHQWPATLVQPVGSPLSLECTVEGTSNPNLYWYRQAAGRGLQLLFYSVGIGQISSEVPQNLSASRPQDRQFILSSKKLLLSDSGFYLCAWRTTGGVETQYFGPGTRLLVL.

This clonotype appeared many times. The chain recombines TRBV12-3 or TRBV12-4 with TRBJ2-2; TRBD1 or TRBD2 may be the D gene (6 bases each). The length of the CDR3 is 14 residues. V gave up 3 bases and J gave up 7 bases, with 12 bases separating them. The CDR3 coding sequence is TGTGCCAGCAGTTTGTACAGGGAGGACGGGGAGCTGTTTTTT. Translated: CASSLYREDGELFF.